These 26 T cell receptor beta chains were all obtained from the same sample, sequenced in a study of vaccination effects on CD4 cells after COVID-19. No antigens are known for them. ViraFEST assay sequencing came after antigen-specific CD4+ T cells were expanded with viral peptide pools. Subsequent to less than eleven days of culture, CD4+ T cells were isolated. It was two doses of either the BNT162b2 or mRNA-1273 vaccine that participants received. Sequenced by immunoSEQ multiplex PCR; TCRdb stores in-frame clones only, minus some. The table shows more than 60,000 clones, with 74% occurring only once. Sequencing used CD4+ T cells from PBMCs cultured with HCoV-229E spike peptides, obtained after COVID-19 vaccination. These receptors all come from a human donor who received a COVID-19 vaccine.

The CDR3 loop reads CASSIPGLTNVLTF. The CDR3 nucleotides are TGTGCCAGTAGTATCCCGGGGCTGACCAACGTCCTGACTTTC. The chain recombines TRBV19 with TRBJ2-6; either TRBD1 or TRBD2 may fit D (5 bases each). The CDR3 is made up of 14 amino acids. Germline-derived CDR1 and CDR2 are LNHDA and SQIVND (reference sequence). V lost 3 bases and J 8 bases, leaving 11 bases between the germline ends.

The chain recombines TRBV9 with TRBJ2-6; no clear D gene. This CDR3 is built from 15 residues. V was clipped by 4 bases and J by 0 bases, with 8 bases between them. From germline, CDR1 is SGDLS and CDR2 YYNGEE. CDR3 DNA sequence: TGTGCCAGCAGCCGACTGAACTCTGGGGCCAACGTCCTGACTTTC. Its protein product is CASSRLNSGANVLTF.

The V and J genes are TRBV4-3 and TRBJ1-6, with D unresolved. CDR3 length equals 13 residues. Germline V gene data show CDR1 as LGHNA and CDR2 as YSLEER. The V gene lost 0 bases and the J gene lost 9 bases, with 6 bases spanning the gap. The CDR3 loop is CASSQELGSPLHF. CDR3 DNA sequence: TGCGCCAGCAGCCAAGAACTCGGTTCACCCCTCCACTTT.

The chain recombines TRBV5-6 with TRBJ1-1; no firm D call. V lost 0 bases and J lost 4, with 19 bases in between. Germline assignment: CDR1 SGHDT and CDR2 YYEEEE. The CDR3 loop spans 17 amino acids. Written as DNA, the CDR3 is TGTGCCAGCAGCTTGGTTATCGGTACGCCTACGGGCACTGAAGCTTTCTTT. This gives the protein CASSLVIGTPTGTEAFF.

The J gene is TRBJ1-1, the V gene TRBV11-2; possibly TRBD1 for D (5 bases). V shed 3 bases and J shed 9 bases, with 8 bases lying between them. Per germline, CDR1 SGHAT and CDR2 FQNNGV. This CDR3 is built from 11 residues. The CDR3 protein is CASSLGVKAFF. The CDR3 DNA reads as TGTGCCAGCAGCTTGGGGGTGAAAGCTTTCTTT.

This chain joins TRBV5-4 and TRBJ1-2, with D possibly being TRBD1 (5 bases). Germline V gene lookup returns CDR1 SGHNT and CDR2 YYREEE (reference sequence). This CDR3 is built from 15 residues. V lost 4 bases, J lost 4 bases, and 17 bases lay in between. CDR3 in amino acids: CASSGRREVGYGYTF. Written as DNA, the CDR3 is TGTGCCAGCAGCGGACGCAGGGAAGTGGGCTATGGCTACACCTTC.

In its sample, this clone was seen once. The chain combines TRBV30 with TRBJ2-7; D might be TRBD2 (6 bases). Germline lookup yields CDR1 GTSNPN and CDR2 SVGIG (reference sequence). This CDR3 contains 14 residues. V lost 3 bases and J 0 bases, leaving 12 bases between the germline ends. CDR3 residues: CAWSRDSNSYEQYV. CDR3 coding DNA: TGTGCCTGGAGCCGGGACTCAAACTCCTACGAGCAGTACGTC.

The chain has TRBV2 and TRBJ1-2; TRBD1 aligns across 8 bases. In germline, CDR1 is SNHLY, CDR2 FYNNEI. Trimming removed 5 bases from V and 0 bases from J; junction bases left unmatched: 5. The CDR3 spans 15 residues. The CDR3 here is CASSMDRVTNYGYTF. CDR3 coding DNA: TGTGCCAGCAGTATGGACAGGGTCACTAACTATGGCTACACCTTC.

V is TRBV9 and J is TRBJ1-4; 9 positions match TRBD1. Germline loops: CDR1 SGDLS, CDR2 YYNGEE. With V trimmed by 2 bases and J by 6 bases, 2 bases remained unmatched. CDR3 length equals 14 residues. The CDR3 protein is CASSVRDRDEKLFF. The CDR3 coding sequence is TGTGCCAGCAGCGTTCGGGACAGGGATGAAAAACTGTTTTTT.

This rearrangement joins TRBV6-5 to TRBJ1-5; no reliable D call. There are 14 residues in the CDR3. Germline V gene sequence: CDR1 MNHEY, CDR2 SVGAGI. V was clipped by 4 bases and J by 3 bases, with 10 bases between them. The CDR3 DNA sequence: TGTGCCAGCAGTTCTAGTAGGATCAATCAGCCCCAGCATTTT. Its protein product is CASSSSRINQPQHF.

V is TRBV5-1 and J is TRBJ2-4; D not certain. The CDR3 is 17 residues long. Trimming stripped 3 bases from V and 2 bases from J, with 18 bases between. Germline V gene sequence: CDR1 SGHRS, CDR2 YFSETQ. CDR3 sequence reads: CASSWADPSQPKNIQYF. The CDR3 DNA reads TGCGCCAGCAGCTGGGCAGACCCGTCCCAGCCCAAAAACATTCAGTACTTC.

Here the CDR3 DNA reads TGCGCCAGCAGTAGCGGGCAGGACCTTGAGACCCAGTACTTC. Amino acids: CASSSGQDLETQYF. The chain recombines TRBV10-1 with TRBJ2-5, with a tentative D call TRBD2 (6 bases). The germline gives CDR1 WNHNN, CDR2 SYGVQD (reference sequence). V shed 5 bases and J shed 5 bases, with 15 bases lying between them. The CDR3 totals 14 residues.

This clone has only one observation. V gene TRBV30 combines with J gene TRBJ2-1; 10 bases match TRBD1. The CDR3 length is 14 residues. The germline V gene encodes CDR1 GTSNPN and CDR2 SVGIG (reference sequence). Trimming at V came to 5 bases and at J to 9 bases, leaving 10 bases not matched to a gene. CDR3 sequence: CAWETGGIQSEQFF. For the CDR3, the DNA is TGTGCCTGGGAGACAGGGGGCATTCAAAGTGAGCAGTTCTTC.

CDR3 in amino acids: CASRQVANYGYTF. The CDR3 region has the DNA TGTGCCAGCAGACAGGTGGCGAACTATGGCTACACCTTC. The gene calls are TRBV6-6 and TRBJ1-2, with D possibly being TRBD1 (5 bases). This CDR3 is 13 amino acids long. The V gene lost 6 bases and the J gene lost 2 bases, with 10 bases spanning the gap. CDR1 MNHNY and CDR2 SVGAGI come from the germline V gene (reference sequence).

The J gene is TRBJ2-1, the V gene TRBV27; the match to TRBD2 covers 13 bases. The germline gives CDR1 MNHEY, CDR2 SMNVEV (reference sequence). There are 17 residues in the CDR3. The V and J ends lost 6 bases and 7 bases, in that order; junction bases with no gene match: 12. CDR3 amino acids: CASRGRTSGGALNEQFF. CDR3 nucleotide sequence: TGTGCCAGCAGGGGGCGAACTAGCGGGGGGGCCTTGAATGAGCAGTTCTTC.

This clone has more than one count but fewer than ten. V and J are TRBV5-6 and TRBJ2-7, with D tentatively TRBD2 (6 bases). In germline, CDR1 is SGHDT, CDR2 YYEEEE. The CDR3 has 14 residues. Trimming removed 0 bases at V and 6 bases at J, with 13 bases between. CDR3 residues: CASSLAVGGSEQYV. For the CDR3, the DNA is TGTGCCAGCAGCTTGGCCGTGGGGGGATCCGAGCAGTACGTC.

V and J are TRBV5-1 and TRBJ2-5; possible D gene TRBD1, 6 bases. CDR3 length: 14 amino acids. Germline V lookup: CDR1 SGHRS, CDR2 YFSETQ. Trimming took off 0 bases at V and 3 bases at J, with 9 bases between the two ends. CDR3 sequence: CASSLANREETQYF. The CDR3, as DNA: TGCGCCAGCAGCTTGGCCAACAGGGAAGAGACCCAGTACTTC.

The chain links TRBV2 to TRBJ2-1, with 8 bases aligning to TRBD1. The CDR3 consists of 16 residues. Germline V lookup: CDR1 SNHLY, CDR2 FYNNEI. J was trimmed by 6 bases and V by 4 bases; bases with no gene match: 11. CDR3 region: CASSGRRDRPINEQFF. CDR3 sequence (DNA): TGTGCCAGCAGTGGACGACGGGACAGGCCCATCAATGAGCAGTTCTTC.

J is TRBJ2-4 and V is TRBV19; possible D gene TRBD1, 6 bases. The CDR3 covers 15 residues. The germline gives CDR1 LNHDA, CDR2 SQIVND (reference sequence). Trimming left V 5 bases short and J 0 bases short, with 11 bases between. CDR3 DNA sequence: TGTGCCAGTAGTTTCGGACAGCTAGCCAAAAACATTCAGTACTTC. Protein sequence: CASSFGQLAKNIQYF. Filled out from reference TRBV19 and TRBJ2-4, the complete variable domain reads DGGITQSPKYLFRKEGQNVTLSCEQNLNHDAMYWYRQDPGQGLRLIYYSQIVNDFQKGDIAEGYSVSREKKESFPLTVTSAQKNPTAFYLCASSFGQLAKNIQYFGAGTRLSVL.

The chain uses TRBV27 and TRBJ1-3; D gene uncertain. This CDR3 comprises 13 residues. Germline loops: CDR1 MNHEY, CDR2 SMNVEV (reference sequence). Trimming took 9 bases from V and 0 from J, leaving 9 bases between them. This CDR3 reads CARAKSSGNTIYF. The CDR3 DNA is TGTGCCAGGGCAAAGAGCTCTGGAAACACCATATATTTT.

The chain carries TRBV19 and TRBJ2-3, with D maybe TRBD1 (6 bases). Looked up from germline, CDR1 is LNHDA and CDR2 is SQIVND (reference sequence). V lost 5 bases and J 4 bases, leaving 10 bases between the germline ends. This CDR3 comprises 13 residues. The CDR3 nucleotides read TGTGCCAGTAGTGTACAGGGATCAGATACGCAGTATTTT. It specifies CASSVQGSDTQYF.

The CDR3 region is CASSPTGARPGTQYF. DNA of the CDR3: TGTGCCAGCAGCCCAACGGGGGCCCGCCCAGGGACCCAGTACTTC. The chain couples TRBV7-3 to TRBJ2-5, with D tentatively TRBD1 or TRBD2 (6 bases each). The germline V gene encodes CDR1 SGHTA and CDR2 FQGTGA. V lost 5 bases, J lost 7 bases, and 20 bases lay in between. The CDR3 sequence is 15 residues long.

The chain is built from TRBV7-2 and TRBJ1-3, with TRBD1 identical over 7 bases. The length of the CDR3 is 15 residues. The trim removed 5 bases at V and 4 bases at J, leaving 8 bases unmatched. Germline CDR1 and CDR2: SGHTA and FQGNSA. The CDR3: CASSDTTGYGNTIYF. CDR3 DNA: TGTGCCAGCAGCGATACGACAGGGTACGGAAACACCATATATTTT.

CDR3 amino acids: CATSDRDPRNTGELFF. The CDR3 bases are TGTGCCACCAGTGACCGGGACCCACGGAACACCGGGGAGCTGTTTTTT. The chain is built from TRBV24-1 and TRBJ2-2; D is tentatively TRBD1 or TRBD2 (5 bases each). The length of the CDR3 is 16 residues. Germline V gives CDR1 KGHDR, CDR2 SFDVKD. V was pared by 4 bases and J by 1 base, with 12 bases between.

The gene calls are TRBV28 and TRBJ1-1; tentative D call: TRBD1 (6 bases). This CDR3 has 15 residues. The ends were cut back, 6 bases at V and 0 bases at J, with 14 bases in the middle. Germline CDR1 MDHEN, CDR2 SYDVKM. CDR3 nucleotides: TGTGCCAGCAGACTCTCCGGGACATTGAACACTGAAGCTTTCTTT. Amino acid sequence: CASRLSGTLNTEAFF.

The chain is built from TRBV7-9 and TRBJ1-1; D gene unclear. CDR1 and CDR2 (germline): SEHNR, FQNEAQ (reference sequence). V lost 1 base to trimming and J lost 1 base, with 10 bases between them. This CDR3 spans 15 amino acids. This CDR3 is CASSLGSGENTEAFF. The CDR3 region has the DNA TGTGCCAGCAGCTTAGGTAGCGGAGAGAACACTGAAGCTTTCTTT.